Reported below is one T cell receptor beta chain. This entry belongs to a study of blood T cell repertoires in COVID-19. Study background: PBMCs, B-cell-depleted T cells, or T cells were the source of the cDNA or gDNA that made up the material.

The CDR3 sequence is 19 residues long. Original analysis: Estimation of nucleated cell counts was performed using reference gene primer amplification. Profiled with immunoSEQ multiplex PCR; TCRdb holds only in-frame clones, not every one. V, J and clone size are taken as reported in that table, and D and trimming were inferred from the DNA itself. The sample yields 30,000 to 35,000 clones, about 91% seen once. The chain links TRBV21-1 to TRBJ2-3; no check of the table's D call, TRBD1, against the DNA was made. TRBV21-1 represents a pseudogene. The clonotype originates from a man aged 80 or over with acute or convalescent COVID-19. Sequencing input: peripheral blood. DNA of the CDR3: TGTGCCAGCAGCAAAACAGGGGGCCCGGAGCTTTCTAGCACAGATACGCAGTATTTT. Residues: CASSKTGGPELSSTDTQYF.